The source of this TCR beta chain is a study of cytomegalovirus exposure and HLA in healthy donors (dated by TCRdb to the late 2010s). Background for the entire study: A later analysis indicated that the 90 to 150 validation repertoires were generated on the platform also employed for the 670 or so repertoires of the first cohort. The aim of the study was to test whether cataloging public T cell receptors could identify signatures of past pathogen exposure. To predict cytomegalovirus infection status, the study combined high-throughput TCR immunosequencing, statistical association of individual TCRs with disease status, and machine learning. In addition to the first cohort of 650 to 750 subjects, a separate validation cohort of some 120 different subjects was used. Results and caveats for the whole study, not just this receptor: The authors suggested that the approach could potentially be generalized to other disease states and immunological phenotypes. The study gave a list of under 200 TCR beta chains associated with cytomegalovirus. The validation cohort had no HLA typing available for a later analysis, so co-occurrence within that cohort was assessed over all 120 or so repertoires. Subsequent analysis determined that TCRs grouped into clusters in the first cohort also showed a tendency toward co-occurrence across the approximately 120 validation repertoires, and roughly 94% of cluster scores exceeded 0. In vitro tests confirmed that a few of the cytomegalovirus-associated TCR beta chains recognize cytomegalovirus antigens. The classifier was reported to diagnose cytomegalovirus status with high specificity and sensitivity in both the original and validation cohorts. Most TCR sequences were seen in very few donors, while some public TCRs were found in many individuals.

To note about this clone: The clone's antigen remains unknown. One base away there is no much larger clone; base qualities are not given.

The receptor library was made with the immunoSEQ multiplex PCR assay. The source study handled its data this way. To diagnose cytomegalovirus status from the catalog of TCR beta chain sequences, a statistical classification framework was built. TCRdb's version of the immuneACCESS table is confined to in-frame rearrangements and falls short of the full clone set. An unresolved V gene accounts for under half of the shortfall where checked; the remainder is of unknown origin. The V and J calls and clone size come from that table; D and trimming were worked out from the DNA. The sample has about 130,000 clones on record, roughly 90% of them singletons. The ten largest clones represent roughly 2% of the sample. The CDR3 sequence holds 11 residues, the cysteine and phenylalanine included. The only DNA kept is the CDR3, 33 bases in frame from the first base. Via the germline V gene, CDR1 is SGHTA and CDR2 FQGNSA.

The donors belonged to the validation cohort of over a hundred subjects, which was separate from the 666-subject first cohort. The source is a woman aged 18 to 35 in good health and CMV-seronegative. The source material was PBMCs. This sequence uses TRBV7-2 and TRBJ1-2; 5 matching bases give a weak D call of TRBD1. The nucleotides are TGTGCTGGGGGACTGAACTATGGCTACACCTTC. Translated, this gives CAGGLNYGYTF.